The 25 T cell receptor beta chains reported below all come from one sample, sequenced in a study of cytomegalovirus exposure and HLA in healthy donors. Both 60 Vbeta primers and 13 Jbeta primers went into the PCR. Here immunoSEQ multiplex PCR was the method, and the copy in TCRdb shows in-frame clones only, minus some. The table records about 110,000 clones, over 70% of them present only once. Specimen: PBMCs. These receptors were collected from a female donor in good health and CMV-seronegative.

The chain has TRBV10-3 and TRBJ1-2, with D perhaps TRBD1 (6 bases). The V gene's germline CDR1 is ENHRY and CDR2 SYGVKD. V lost 1 base and J 6 bases, leaving 9 bases between the germline ends. This CDR3 has 13 amino acids. The CDR3 region is CAISEYRDNGYTF. As DNA, the CDR3 is TGTGCCATCAGTGAGTACCGGGACAATGGCTACACCTTC.

The chain employs TRBV7-7 and TRBJ2-5; 9 bases are shared with TRBD1. The junction had 8 bases not matched to a gene; V was cut back by 5 bases and J by 7 bases. The germline V gene encodes CDR1 SSHAT and CDR2 FNYEAQ (reference sequence). This CDR3 region has 14 residues. The CDR3 DNA sequence: TGTGCCAGCAGCCCAGGACAGGGGTGGGCGACCCAGTACTTC. This sequence encodes CASSPGQGWATQYF.

This clone has more than one count but fewer than ten. This chain joins TRBV2 and TRBJ1-2; D is undetermined. This CDR3 spans 11 amino acids. CDR1 SNHLY and CDR2 FYNNEI come from the germline V gene. V was clipped by 7 bases and J by 5 bases, with 8 bases between them. The CDR3 spells CASKQFYGYTF. The DNA of the CDR3 is TGTGCCAGCAAACAGTTTTATGGCTACACCTTC.

This sequence joins TRBV15 and TRBJ2-1; TRBD2 is a possible D gene (6 bases). With 6 bases removed from V and 0 bases from J, the gap between germline ends came to 12 bases. From germline, CDR1 is LNHNV and CDR2 YYDKDF (reference sequence). The length of the CDR3 is 15 residues. CDR3 protein: CATRRGSSSYNEQFF. The CDR3 DNA follows: TGTGCCACCAGGCGGGGCTCCAGCTCCTACAATGAGCAGTTCTTC.

CDR3 nucleotide sequence: TGTGCCAGCAGCTTAGGTGTCGGTGGGGAGACAGATACGCAGTATTTT. Its translation: CASSLGVGGETDTQYF. The V call is TRBV7-6, the J call TRBJ2-3, with a weak D call TRBD2 (5 bases). Trimming left V 1 base short and J 3 bases short, with 14 bases between. The germline gives CDR1 SGHVS, CDR2 FNYEAQ. The CDR3 is 16 amino acids.

This clone was detected only a few times. The genes are TRBV10-3 and TRBJ1-6; D gene ambiguous. The CDR3 extends over 13 amino acids. Trimming stripped 2 bases from V and 11 bases from J, with 10 bases between. CDR1 and CDR2 from the germline V gene are ENHRY and SYGVKD. The CDR3 reads CAISEGRETPLHF. The DNA for the CDR3 is TGTGCCATCAGTGAGGGGCGGGAAACACCCCTCCACTTT.

The chain combines TRBV27 with TRBJ2-5; D may be TRBD2 (5 bases). V was trimmed by 5 bases and J by 4 bases, leaving 14 bases between them. Looked up from germline, CDR1 is MNHEY and CDR2 is SMNVEV (reference sequence). CDR3 size: 14 residues. The CDR3 reads CASSLSGYIETQYF. The CDR3 DNA reads TGTGCCAGCAGTCTGTCGGGATACATAGAGACCCAGTACTTC.

The chain has TRBV5-1 and TRBJ1-1; D uncertain. The germline gives CDR1 SGHRS, CDR2 YFSETQ. Trimming pared 0 bases from V and 1 base from J, leaving 10 bases between. CDR3 size: 15 residues. CDR3: CASSLDGQTNTEAFF. Here the CDR3 DNA reads TGCGCCAGCAGCTTGGATGGGCAGACGAACACTGAAGCTTTCTTT.

V is TRBV5-6 and J is TRBJ2-3, with TRBD2 as a possible D gene (5 bases). This CDR3 region has 15 residues. V was clipped by 4 bases and J by 6 bases, with 18 bases between them. Germline values: CDR1 SGHDT, CDR2 YYEEEE. The chain's CDR3 is CASSHMTGEGDTQYF. DNA of the CDR3: TGTGCCAGCAGCCACATGACTGGAGAGGGCGATACGCAGTATTTT.

This clone is labeled medium-sized. The chain recombines TRBV5-5 with TRBJ2-7; TRBD1 might be the D (6 bases). Deletions cut 7 bases from V and 3 bases from J, with 11 bases between. Germline lookup yields CDR1 SGHKS and CDR2 YYEKEE (reference sequence). The length of the CDR3 is 12 residues. Here the CDR3 reads CASADRNYEQYF. The CDR3 DNA is TGTGCCAGCGCGGACAGAAACTACGAGCAGTACTTC.

The rearrangement uses TRBV27 and TRBJ2-5; TRBD1 matches at 12 bases. The germline V gene has CDR1 MNHEY and CDR2 SMNVEV (reference sequence). This CDR3 is built from 17 residues. V was pared by 4 bases and J by 4 bases, with 10 bases of the junction left unmatched. The CDR3 loop reads CASSSWVGTGGLETQYF. CDR3 sequence (DNA): TGTGCCAGCAGTTCCTGGGTTGGGACAGGGGGCTTAGAGACCCAGTACTTC.

The chain employs TRBV4-1 and TRBJ2-7, with D perhaps matching TRBD2 (6 bases). The CDR3 length is 14 residues. V was cut by 2 bases and J by 1 base, with 9 bases left in between. Germline assignment: CDR1 MGHRA and CDR2 YSYEKL. The chain's CDR3 is CASSQISGSYEQYF. The CDR3 DNA reads as TGCGCCAGCAGCCAAATTAGCGGATCCTACGAGCAGTACTTC.

The rearrangement joins TRBV5-1 to TRBJ2-7; 7 nucleotides match TRBD2. CDR1 and CDR2 from the germline V gene are SGHRS and YFSETQ. The CDR3 extends over 16 amino acids. Germline trimming cut 4 bases from V and 2 bases from J; bases unmatched to any gene: 12. The CDR3 protein is CASSPPKWGRAYEQYF. As DNA, the CDR3 is TGCGCCAGCAGCCCCCCCAAGTGGGGGAGGGCCTACGAGCAGTACTTC.

This clone was observed once. This chain joins TRBV6-5 and TRBJ2-7, with TRBD1 as a possible D gene (6 bases). V dropped 6 bases and J dropped 4 bases, with 13 bases sitting between them. This CDR3 is 13 amino acids long. Germline V lookup: CDR1 MNHEY, CDR2 SVGAGI. This CDR3 reads CASSSRGKYEQYF. CDR3 nucleotide sequence: TGTGCCAGCAGCTCCAGGGGTAAATACGAGCAGTACTTC.

The chain joins TRBV11-3 to TRBJ2-7, with TRBD1 matching over 7 bases. Germline values: CDR1 SGHNT, CDR2 YENEEA. CDR3 length: 14 residues. The V gene end was trimmed by 4 bases and the J gene end by 3 bases; junction bases not matched to a gene: 6. The CDR3 here is CASSSGTVFYEQYF. DNA for the CDR3: TGTGCCAGCAGCTCCGGGACAGTCTTCTACGAGCAGTACTTC. The complete variable domain, with remaining parts taken from reference TRBV11-3 and TRBJ2-7, reads EAGVVQSPRYKIIEKKQPVAFWCNPISGHNTLYWYLQNLGQGPELLIRYENEEAVDDSQLPKDRFSAERLKGVDSTLKIQPAELGDSAVYLCASSSGTVFYEQYFGPGTRLTVT.

The V gene is TRBV4-2, the J gene TRBJ2-4, with unresolved D. V was clipped by 0 bases and J by 0 bases, with 9 bases between them. The germline V gene has CDR1 LGHNA and CDR2 YNFKEQ. The CDR3 runs 16 residues. CDR3 residues: CASSQEGGLAKNIQYF. DNA of the CDR3: TGTGCCAGCAGCCAAGAAGGCGGTCTAGCCAAAAACATTCAGTACTTC.

A single count supports this clone. The rearrangement uses TRBV6-1 and TRBJ2-5, with a possible D match to TRBD2 (6 bases). The length of the CDR3 is 14 residues. V lost 7 bases to trimming and J lost 5 bases, with 17 bases between them. Germline lookup yields CDR1 MNHNS and CDR2 SASEGT. The DNA of the CDR3 is TGTGCCAGCACCTCTTTGGGGGGATGGGAGACCCAGTACTTC. Translated, it gives CASTSLGGWETQYF.

The chain employs TRBV6-5 and TRBJ2-5, with D tentatively TRBD2 (5 bases). This CDR3 is 15 amino acids long. Germline V gene lookup returns CDR1 MNHEY and CDR2 SVGAGI. Trimming left V 5 bases short and J 5 bases short, with 18 bases between. The CDR3 DNA reads as TGTGCCAGCAGTATATCAGCGGTGCCCGGGGAGACCCAGTACTTC. Its protein product is CASSISAVPGETQYF.

Remarks on this clone: The sample holds other DNA sequences that translate to the same CDR3. The gene calls are TRBV4-1 and TRBJ2-7; 10 nucleotides match TRBD2. The CDR3 has 15 residues. V shed 2 bases and J 2 bases; nucleotides not matched to a gene: 3. Germline lookup yields CDR1 MGHRA and CDR2 YSYEKL. For the CDR3, the DNA is TGCGCCAGCAGCCAAATTCTAGCGGGAGCCTACGAGCAGTACTTC. Translating gives CASSQILAGAYEQYF.

V is TRBV9 and J is TRBJ1-2; D gene ambiguous. The CDR3 is 13 residues long. Germline V gene sequence: CDR1 SGDLS, CDR2 YYNGEE. The ends were cut back, 2 bases at V and 3 bases at J, with 8 bases in the middle. The CDR3, as DNA: TGTGCCAGCAGCGTGGAGGGTGACTATGGCTACACCTTC. It encodes CASSVEGDYGYTF.

The chain recombines TRBV29-1 with TRBJ2-2, with 8 bases that match TRBD1. The CDR3 spans 14 residues. The V gene end was trimmed by 5 bases and the J gene end by 4 bases; junction bases not matched to a gene: 6. The germline CDR1 and CDR2 sequences are SQVTM and ANQGSEA. The CDR3 bases are TGCAGCGTTATCGGACAGGGAGGCACCGGGGAGCTGTTTTTT. Protein product: CSVIGQGGTGELFF.

V gene TRBV30 combines with J gene TRBJ2-3; 12 bases line up with TRBD2. From germline, CDR1 is GTSNPN and CDR2 SVGIG (reference sequence). The CDR3 runs to 17 residues. J was trimmed by 2 bases and V by 1 base; bases with no gene match: 7. CDR3 in amino acids: CAWSAQGLAGLTDTQYF. CDR3 bases: TGTGCCTGGAGTGCCCAAGGACTAGCGGGACTCACAGATACGCAGTATTTT.

The CDR3 here is CASSYYTKSYEQYF. The CDR3 DNA is TGTGCCAGCAGTTATTACACGAAATCCTACGAGCAGTACTTC. The V and J genes are TRBV6-6 and TRBJ2-7; no clear D gene. This CDR3 comprises 14 residues. Germline V gives CDR1 MNHNY, CDR2 SVGAGI (reference sequence). V dropped 3 bases and J dropped 1 base, with 10 bases sitting between them.

The table lists this clone with a count of one. The chain uses TRBV14 and TRBJ2-3; perhaps TRBD2 as D (6 bases). Germline V gene data show CDR1 as SGHDN and CDR2 as FVKESK. The CDR3 runs 15 residues. Deletions cut 2 bases from V and 0 bases from J, with 9 bases between. The CDR3: CASSQIAVSTDTQYF. Written as DNA, the CDR3 is TGTGCCAGCAGCCAAATAGCGGTTAGCACAGATACGCAGTATTTT.

This clone was counted once. The chain is built from TRBV23-1 and TRBJ2-4; D may be TRBD2 (6 bases). TRBV23-1 is an ORF; its function is uncertain. With 8 bases removed from V and 8 bases from J, the gap between germline ends came to 16 bases. The CDR3 runs to 13 residues. CDR3: CASFPGVQDIQYF. In DNA form, the CDR3 reads TGCGCCAGCTTCCCGGGAGTTCAGGACATTCAGTACTTC.